These 23 T cell receptor beta chains share one sample of origin, sequenced in a study of T cell responses to AZD1222 COVID-19 vaccine. TCRdb keeps only in-frame clones here, not all; method: immunoSEQ multiplex PCR. The sample carries 150,000 or so clones, 91% recorded once. The specimen comprised peripheral blood, sampled 28 days after the second AZD1222 dose. The receptors originated from an adult who received the AZD1222 COVID-19 vaccine.

This sequence joins TRBV6-1 and TRBJ1-5; D is ambiguous. The V end lost 1 base, the J end lost 6 bases, and 7 bases lay between the germline ends. This CDR3 is 13 amino acids long. Germline assignment: CDR1 MNHNS and CDR2 SASEGT. CDR3 amino acids: CASSEEQVQPQHF. The CDR3 bases are TGTGCCAGCAGTGAAGAGCAGGTTCAGCCCCAGCATTTT.

This clone was detected once. The V gene is TRBV7-2, the J gene TRBJ1-2; tentative D call: TRBD1 (5 bases). Trimming pared 5 bases from V and 4 bases from J, leaving 14 bases between. Germline V lookup: CDR1 SGHTA, CDR2 FQGNSA. This CDR3 region has 14 residues. This CDR3 is CASSLPGMGYGYTF. CDR3 sequence (DNA): TGTGCCAGCAGCCTCCCAGGGATGGGCTATGGCTACACCTTC.

The chain carries TRBV5-1 and TRBJ1-2; no reliable D call. The CDR3 spans 15 residues. The V gene's germline CDR1 is SGHRS and CDR2 YFSETQ. V gave up 2 bases and J gave up 4 bases, with 15 bases separating them. CDR3 sequence (DNA): TGCGCCAGCAGCTTATCTGGGGTTTCGATCTATGGCTACACCTTC. This sequence encodes CASSLSGVSIYGYTF.

The chain couples TRBV19 to TRBJ1-2, with 8 nucleotides matching TRBD1. Germline V gene sequence: CDR1 LNHDA, CDR2 SQIVND (reference sequence). This CDR3 region has 17 residues. The V and J ends lost 2 bases and 4 bases, in that order; junction bases with no gene match: 12. This chain's CDR3 is CASSISQGARVSYGYTF. The CDR3 bases are TGTGCCAGTAGTATATCCCAGGGGGCGCGGGTTTCCTATGGCTACACCTTC.

This chain joins TRBV7-9 and TRBJ2-7, with D uncertain. V lost 3 bases and J lost 3, with 6 bases in between. Looked up from germline, CDR1 is SEHNR and CDR2 is FQNEAQ (reference sequence). The CDR3 runs 12 residues. The CDR3 region is CASSLGFYEQYF. The CDR3 DNA sequence: TGTGCCAGCAGCTTGGGCTTCTACGAGCAGTACTTC.

The chain couples TRBV9 to TRBJ1-1, with unresolved D. Germline V lookup: CDR1 SGDLS, CDR2 YYNGEE. Trimming removed 0 bases from V and 4 bases from J, with 7 bases in between. This CDR3 comprises 13 residues. This CDR3 reads CASSVVRVTEAFF. CDR3 coding DNA: TGTGCCAGCAGCGTAGTTCGGGTCACTGAAGCTTTCTTT.

The genes are TRBV7-4 and TRBJ2-2; 10 bases are a match to TRBD2. This CDR3 has 18 amino acids. CDR1 and CDR2 (germline): SGHVT, SQSDAQ. V shed 5 bases and J 3 bases; nucleotides not matched to a gene: 12. As DNA, the CDR3 is TGTGCCAGCAGCCCACATACTAGCGGGAATATCTACACCGGGGAGCTGTTTTTT. This encodes CASSPHTSGNIYTGELFF.

V usage is TRBV4-1 and J usage is TRBJ1-5; 9 bases fit TRBD1. The J segment lost 5 bases and the V segment lost 0 bases, leaving 5 bases of the junction unmatched. Germline V gene sequence: CDR1 MGHRA, CDR2 YSYEKL. This CDR3 is built from 16 residues. The CDR3 region is CASSQEINRGHQPQHF. The CDR3 nucleotides are TGCGCCAGCAGCCAAGAAATCAACAGGGGGCATCAGCCCCAGCATTTT.

V gene TRBV7-2 combines with J gene TRBJ2-7; TRBD1 matches 7 bases. The trim removed 4 bases at V and 3 bases at J, leaving 21 bases unmatched. Looked up from germline, CDR1 is SGHTA and CDR2 is FQGNSA. This CDR3 comprises 19 residues. Written as DNA, the CDR3 is TGTGCCAGCAGCTCAGTGACAGGGATTACTAGTTCCCCCTACTACGAGCAGTACTTC. Encoded protein: CASSSVTGITSSPYYEQYF. Full variable domain (rest looked up from reference TRBV7-2 and TRBJ2-7): GAGVSQSPSNKVTEKGKDVELRCDPISGHTALYWYRQSLGQGLEFLIYFQGNSAPDKSGLPSDRFSAERTGGSVSTLTIQRTQQEDSAVYLCASSSVTGITSSPYYEQYFGPGTRLTVT.

The gene calls are TRBV14 and TRBJ1-1; the D is unclear. Germline CDR1 reads SGHDN; CDR2 reads FVKESK. This CDR3 comprises 15 residues. V lost 0 bases and J 1 base, leaving 9 bases between the germline ends. The CDR3 is CASSQDIAANTEAFF. In DNA form, the CDR3 reads TGTGCCAGCAGCCAAGACATCGCAGCGAACACTGAAGCTTTCTTT.

The chain recombines TRBV3-1 (or the pseudogene TRBV3-2) with TRBJ2-2, with D uncertain. Trimming stripped 1 base from V and 4 bases from J, with 7 bases between. Looked up from germline, CDR1 is LGHDT and CDR2 is YNNKEL (reference sequence). CDR3 length: 14 amino acids. CDR3 residues: CASSQGYGTGELFF. CDR3 nucleotide sequence: TGTGCCAGCAGCCAAGGTTATGGCACCGGGGAGCTGTTTTTT.

In this sample, this clone turned up a few times. The chain recombines TRBV21-1 with TRBJ1-5; TRBD1 is the table's D call, not checked against the DNA. TRBV21-1 is reported as a pseudogene. The CDR3 contains 19 residues. CDR3 loop: CASSKTRRGQEEGNQPQHF. CDR3 DNA sequence: TGTGCCAGCAGCAAGACAAGGCGAGGACAGGAGGAAGGCAATCAGCCCCAGCATTTT.

This chain connects TRBV6-2 or TRBV6-3 to TRBJ1-3; no clear D. Germline assignment: CDR1 MNHEY and CDR2 SVGEGT. V lost 5 bases and J 2 bases, leaving 10 bases between the germline ends. The CDR3 extends over 14 amino acids. CDR3 loop: CASSTPLTGNTIYF. DNA of the CDR3: TGTGCCAGCAGTACCCCGCTCACTGGAAACACCATATATTTT.

The rearrangement links TRBV19 to TRBJ1-1, with D possibly matching TRBD1 (5 bases). V shed 2 bases and J shed 1 base, with 5 bases lying between them. CDR3 size: 13 residues. Germline-derived CDR1 and CDR2 are LNHDA and SQIVND (reference sequence). CDR3 nucleotides: TGTGCCAGTAGTATAACAGGGAACACTGAAGCTTTCTTT. Protein: CASSITGNTEAFF.

The chain couples TRBV7-9 to TRBJ2-2; D possibly matches TRBD1 or TRBD2 (5 bases each). The germline CDR1 and CDR2 sequences are SEHNR and FQNEAQ (reference sequence). The V end lost 5 bases, the J end lost 4 bases, and 20 bases lay between the germline ends. The CDR3 sequence is 17 residues long. CDR3 amino acids: CASSPISTRDLTGELFF. CDR3 DNA: TGTGCCAGCAGCCCAATCTCAACTAGGGACCTCACCGGGGAGCTGTTTTTT.

The V and J genes are TRBV7-2 and TRBJ2-1; D is unresolved. The V gene's germline CDR1 is SGHTA and CDR2 FQGNSA. The CDR3 is made up of 14 amino acids. V was shortened by 4 bases and J by 9 bases, with 16 bases between the two germline ends. For the CDR3, the DNA is TGTGCCAGCAGCTCCGCCCTAGGATCTGGTGAGCAGTTCTTC. Protein: CASSSALGSGEQFF.

The chain carries TRBV19 and TRBJ2-1; D is uncertain. Germline assignment: CDR1 LNHDA and CDR2 SQIVND (reference sequence). This CDR3 contains 12 residues. The ends were cut back, 3 bases at V and 7 bases at J, with 7 bases in the middle. The CDR3 region is CASSIWGNEQFF. In nucleotides, the CDR3 is TGTGCCAGTAGTATTTGGGGTAATGAGCAGTTCTTC.

V is TRBV4-1 and J is TRBJ1-5; no clear D. The germline V gene encodes CDR1 MGHRA and CDR2 YSYEKL. Trimming left V 3 bases short and J 2 bases short, with 17 bases between. The length of the CDR3 is 17 residues. The CDR3 protein is CASSQLPHGLGNQPQHF. DNA for the CDR3: TGCGCCAGCAGCCAGCTACCACATGGGTTGGGCAATCAGCCCCAGCATTTT.

The J gene is TRBJ2-3, the V gene TRBV4-3; the D call may be TRBD1 or TRBD2 (5 bases each). The CDR3 covers 14 residues. V lost 0 bases, J lost 2 bases, and 6 bases lay in between. CDR1 and CDR2 (germline): LGHNA, YSLEER. The CDR3 sequence: CASSQEGPTDTQYF. CDR3 DNA sequence: TGCGCCAGCAGCCAAGAGGGACCCACAGATACGCAGTATTTT.

V usage is TRBV7-8 and J usage is TRBJ1-4; D ambiguous. Germline lookup yields CDR1 SGHVS and CDR2 FQNEAQ. Trimming left V 2 bases short and J 0 bases short, with 7 bases between. The CDR3 extends over 15 amino acids. CDR3 loop: CASSLSDATNEKLFF. For the CDR3, the DNA is TGTGCCAGCAGCTTATCTGACGCAACTAATGAAAAACTGTTTTTT.

The chain employs TRBV24-1 and TRBJ2-4; no firm D call. V was cut by 5 bases and J by 7 bases, with 8 bases left in between. The CDR3 spans 12 residues. Germline V CDR1 and CDR2: KGHDR, SFDVKD. The CDR3 nucleotides read TGTGCCACCAGTGCCTCTGGGAACATTCAGTACTTC. Encoded protein: CATSASGNIQYF.

The gene calls are TRBV25-1 and TRBJ1-1; D remains ambiguous. The CDR3 loop spans 13 amino acids. The germline gives CDR1 MGHDK, CDR2 SYGVNS. V dropped 6 bases and J dropped 5 bases, with 13 bases sitting between them. The CDR3 sequence: CASRGVGRTEAFF. DNA of the CDR3: TGTGCCAGCAGGGGAGTAGGGAGGACTGAAGCTTTCTTT. Complete variable domain (other parts from reference TRBV25-1 and TRBJ1-1): EADIYQTPRYLVIGTGKKITLECSQTMGHDKMYWYQQDPGMELHLIHYSYGVNSTEKGDLSSESTVSRIRTEHFPLTLESARPSHTSQYLCASRGVGRTEAFFGQGTRLTVV.

V usage is TRBV19 and J usage is TRBJ2-1; either TRBD1 or TRBD2 may fit D (5 bases each). The CDR3 covers 14 residues. With 8 bases removed from V and 0 bases from J, the gap between germline ends came to 11 bases. Germline CDR1 and CDR2: LNHDA and SQIVND (reference sequence). The CDR3 region is CASYGTGSYNEQFF. The CDR3, as DNA: TGTGCCAGTTATGGGACCGGCTCCTACAATGAGCAGTTCTTC.